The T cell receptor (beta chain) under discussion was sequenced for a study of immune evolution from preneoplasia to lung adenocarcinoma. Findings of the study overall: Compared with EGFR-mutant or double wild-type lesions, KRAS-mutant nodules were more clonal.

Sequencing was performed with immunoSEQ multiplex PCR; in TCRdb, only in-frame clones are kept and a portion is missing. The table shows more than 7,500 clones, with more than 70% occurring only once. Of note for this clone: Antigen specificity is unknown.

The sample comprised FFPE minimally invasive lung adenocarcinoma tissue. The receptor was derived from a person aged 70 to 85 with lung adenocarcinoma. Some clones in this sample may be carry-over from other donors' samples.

The CDR3: CASSLDPATTDTQYF. In DNA, the CDR3 is TGTGCCAGCAGCTTGGATCCGGCCACCACAGATACGCAGTATTTT. V usage is TRBV5-4 and J usage is TRBJ2-3; D remains unclear. Germline V lookup: CDR1 SGHNT, CDR2 YYREEE (reference sequence). The CDR3 loop spans 15 amino acids. Between the trimmed V and J ends, which lost 0 bases and 2 bases, there was a span of 10 bases. Complete variable domain (other parts from reference TRBV5-4 and TRBJ2-3): ETGVTQSPTHLIKTRGQQVTLRCSSQSGHNTVSWYQQALGQGPQFIFQYYREEENGRGNFPPRFSGLQFPNYSSELNVNALELDDSALYLCASSLDPATTDTQYFGPGTRLTVL.